This T cell receptor beta chain was recovered during a study of blood T cell repertoires in COVID-19. As for the study in general: Sites across the United States, Italy and Spain contributed samples from acute and convalescent COVID-19. From T cells, B-cell-depleted T cells, or PBMCs came the material, which was cDNA or gDNA.

In the original analysis: The assay estimated nucleated cells by amplifying reference gene primers. Libraries were prepared by immunoSEQ multiplex PCR; TCRdb keeps only in-frame clonotypes and omits some of them. V and J calls and clone size follow that table, whereas D and trimming were derived from the DNA. The profile covers about 150,000 clones, with approximately 92% appearing a single time and about 16% taken by the ten largest. CDR1 SGHTA and CDR2 FQGTGA come from the germline V gene. The CDR3 totals 14 residues. Trimming cost V 5 bases and J 6 bases, with 17 bases left between them. The material sequenced was peripheral blood. This receptor was identified in a woman aged 40 to 55 with acute or convalescent COVID-19. V gene TRBV7-3 combines with J gene TRBJ2-7, with D tentatively TRBD1 (6 bases). DNA for the CDR3: TGTGCCAGCAGCCGTTTCGGACAGCCAATCGAGCAGTACTTC. Amino acids: CASSRFGQPIEQYF. The full variable domain, its missing parts supplied by reference TRBV7-3 and TRBJ2-7, is GAGVSQTPSNKVTEKGKYVELRCDPISGHTALYWYRQSLGQGPEFLIYFQGTGAADDSGLPNDRFFAVRPEGSVSTLKIQRTERGDSAVYLCASSRFGQPIEQYFGPGTRLTVT.